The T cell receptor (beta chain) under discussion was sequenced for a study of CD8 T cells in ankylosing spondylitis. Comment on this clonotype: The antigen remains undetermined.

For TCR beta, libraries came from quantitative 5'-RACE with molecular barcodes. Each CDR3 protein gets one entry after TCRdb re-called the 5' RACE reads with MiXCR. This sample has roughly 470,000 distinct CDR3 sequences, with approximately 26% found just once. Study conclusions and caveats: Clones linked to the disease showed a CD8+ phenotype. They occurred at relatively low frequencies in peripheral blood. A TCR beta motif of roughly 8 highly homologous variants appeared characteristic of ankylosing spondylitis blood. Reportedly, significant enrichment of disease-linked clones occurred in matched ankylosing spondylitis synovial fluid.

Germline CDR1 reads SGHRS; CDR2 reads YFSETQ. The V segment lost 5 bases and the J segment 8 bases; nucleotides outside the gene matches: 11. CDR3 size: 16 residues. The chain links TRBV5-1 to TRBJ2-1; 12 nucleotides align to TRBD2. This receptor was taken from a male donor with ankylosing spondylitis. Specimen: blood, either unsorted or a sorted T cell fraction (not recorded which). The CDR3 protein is CASSFLAGGPTDEQFF. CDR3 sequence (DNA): TGCGCCAGCAGTTTCCTAGCGGGAGGGCCGACGGATGAGCAGTTCTTC. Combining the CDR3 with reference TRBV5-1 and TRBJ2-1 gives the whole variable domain KAGVTQTPRYLIKTRGQQVTLSCSPISGHRSVSWYQQTPGQGLQFLFEYFSETQRNKGNFPGRFSGRQFSNSRSEMNVSTLELGDSALYLCASSFLAGGPTDEQFFGPGTRLTVL.